This T cell receptor beta chain was identified in a study of T cells in Graves' hyperthyroidism and ophthalmopathy. Study-wide findings and caveats: Most thyroid-expanded clonotypes above 0.001 were also found in blood.

This clonotype was counted at least ten times. Its target is unknown. Amplification targeted TCR beta CDR3 regions from RNA transcripts. HTBI primers were the set used in a first-round RT-PCR of the TCR CDR3. Each CDR3 protein gets one entry after TCRdb re-called the multiplex PCR reads with MiXCR. The sample includes 530,000 or so distinct CDR3 sequences, 17% of them seen just once. CDR1 MNHNS and CDR2 SASEGT come from the germline V gene. The CDR3 length is 13 residues. V was shortened by 1 base and J by 4 bases, with 6 bases between the two germline ends. Sequencing was done on a sample of blood. This receptor was identified in a woman younger than 35 with Graves' ophthalmopathy. The chain employs TRBV6-1 and TRBJ2-3; D not certain. The DNA of the CDR3 is TGTGCCAGCAGTGAAGTGGGCCCAGATACGCAGTATTTT. Translation: CASSEVGPDTQYF.